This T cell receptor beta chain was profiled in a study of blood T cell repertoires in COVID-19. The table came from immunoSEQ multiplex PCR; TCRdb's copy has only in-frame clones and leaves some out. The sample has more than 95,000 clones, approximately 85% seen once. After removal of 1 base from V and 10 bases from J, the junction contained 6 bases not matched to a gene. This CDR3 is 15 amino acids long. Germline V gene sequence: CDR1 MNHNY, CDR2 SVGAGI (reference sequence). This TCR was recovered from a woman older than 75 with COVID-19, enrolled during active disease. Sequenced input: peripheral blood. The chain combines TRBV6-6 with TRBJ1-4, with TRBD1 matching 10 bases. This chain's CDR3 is CASSYLTGGAAKLFF. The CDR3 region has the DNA TGTGCCAGCAGTTACTTGACAGGGGGCGCTGCAAAACTGTTTTTT.